This T cell receptor (beta chain) was documented in a study of T cells in Graves' hyperthyroidism and ophthalmopathy. Study-wide results and caveats: Within blood appeared most thyroid clonotypes that had expanded above 0.001.

The germline V gene has CDR1 MNHEY and CDR2 SMNVEV (reference sequence). V lost 5 bases to trimming and J lost 0 bases; unmatched junction nucleotides: 5. The CDR3 runs 18 residues. Template material for amplifying TCR beta CDR3 regions consisted of RNA transcripts. A set of HTBI primers served as the primers for a first-round RT-PCR of the TCR CDR3. One entry per CDR3 protein, called by TCRdb with MiXCR from the multiplex PCR reads. The table includes more than 550,000 distinct CDR3 sequences, roughly 17% detected once. PBMCs were derived from roughly 10 ml fresh peripheral blood. At least ten counts were recorded for this clonotype. Its antigen is not identified.

The sample was blood. This sequence joins TRBV27 and TRBJ2-2, with TRBD2 identical over 14 bases. This TCR was recovered from a man aged 50-59 years with Graves' hyperthyroidism. The CDR3: CASSKQTSGRANTGELFF. In DNA, the CDR3 is TGTGCCAGCAGTAAACAGACTAGCGGGAGGGCGAACACCGGGGAGCTGTTTTTT.